The 12 T cell receptor beta chains listed next were all sequenced from one sample in a study of T cells in Graves' hyperthyroidism and ophthalmopathy. Amplification of TCR beta CDR3 regions used RNA as the template. HTBI primers drove first-round RT-PCR of the TCR CDR3. TCRdb reprocessed the multiplex PCR reads with MiXCR, giving one entry per CDR3 protein. The table has 300,000 to 500,000 distinct CDR3 sequences, around an eighth seen once. Sequenced sample: blood. Every receptor here comes from a man aged 50 or older with Graves' ophthalmopathy.

The J gene is TRBJ1-3, the V gene TRBV10-1; D not resolved. V was shortened by 2 bases and J by 2 bases, with 7 bases between the two germline ends. The CDR3 covers 14 residues. Per the germline V gene, CDR1 is WNHNN and CDR2 is SYGVQD (reference sequence). CDR3 nucleotide sequence: TGCGCCAGCAGTGAGCGGGTGCCTGGAAACACCATATATTTT. It yields the protein CASSERVPGNTIYF.

The chain's CDR3 is CSAGQGATRYGYTF. DNA of the CDR3: TGCAGCGCCGGACAGGGAGCAACGCGCTATGGCTACACCTTC. V and J are TRBV29-1 and TRBJ1-2; 8 nucleotides line up with TRBD1. The trim removed 7 bases at V and 4 bases at J, leaving 11 bases unmatched. CDR1 SQVTM and CDR2 ANQGSEA come from the germline V gene. The CDR3 is 14 residues long.

This clonotype was seen only a few times. The chain carries TRBV6-5 and TRBJ2-3; 8 bases are shared with TRBD1. Losses at the gene ends were 0 bases for V and 1 base for J; bases not matched to a gene: 6. Germline values: CDR1 MNHEY, CDR2 SVGAGI. The CDR3 is 17 residues long. CDR3 region: CASSYSGRGPGTDTQYF. The CDR3 nucleotides are TGTGCCAGCAGTTACTCGGGCAGGGGGCCAGGCACAGATACGCAGTATTTT.

This clonotype appeared a few times. This chain uses TRBV6-2 or TRBV6-3 with TRBJ1-5, with D unresolved. Germline V gene data show CDR1 as MNHEY and CDR2 as SVGEGT. This CDR3 comprises 11 residues. Trimming pared 5 bases from V and 7 bases from J, leaving 6 bases between. The CDR3 is CASSNGQPQHF. In DNA, the CDR3 is TGTGCCAGCAGTAACGGACAGCCCCAGCATTTT.

This clonotype was counted many times. The chain recombines TRBV5-6 with TRBJ2-5, with 7 bases fitting TRBD2. CDR3 length: 15 residues. V gave up 1 base and J gave up 3 bases; unmatched junction bases: 6. CDR1 SGHDT and CDR2 YYEEEE come from the germline V gene. Written as DNA, the CDR3 is TGTGCCAGCAGCTTGCCAAGCGGGATCGAAGAGACCCAGTACTTC. Protein sequence: CASSLPSGIEETQYF. Looking up the rest from reference TRBV5-6 and TRBJ2-5 gives the full variable domain: DAGVTQSPTHLIKTRGQQVTLRCSPKSGHDTVSWYQQALGQGPQFIFQYYEEEERQRGNFPDRFSGHQFPNYSSELNVNALLLGDSALYLCASSLPSGIEETQYFGPGTRLLVL.

The chain couples TRBV2 to TRBJ2-7; perhaps TRBD1 as D (6 bases). Trimming took 8 bases from V and 7 from J, leaving 18 bases between them. The CDR3 contains 13 residues. Germline V gene data show CDR1 as SNHLY and CDR2 as FYNNEI. The CDR3 bases are TGTGCCAGCGTTTCTGCAGGGGCGATTGAGCAGTACTTC. Translation gives CASVSAGAIEQYF.

This clonotype was counted at least ten times. The rearrangement links TRBV3-1 to TRBJ2-1; 13 bases are a match to TRBD2. Trimming took 1 base from V and 6 from J; bases not matched to a gene: 6. The CDR3 has 17 amino acids. CDR1 is LGHDT and CDR2 is YNNKEL in the germline V gene (reference sequence). The CDR3 coding sequence is TGTGCCAGCAGCCAAGGGATGACTAGCGGGAGGAGCAATGAGCAGTTCTTC. This codes for CASSQGMTSGRSNEQFF.

This clonotype was seen at least ten times. V usage is TRBV20-1 and J usage is TRBJ2-3; 12 positions agree with TRBD2. There are 15 residues in the CDR3. CDR1 is DFQATT, CDR2 SNEGSKA, per germline (reference sequence). The CDR3 here is CSYRGLAGRTDTQYF. The CDR3 coding sequence is TGCAGCTACCGAGGACTAGCGGGACGCACAGATACGCAGTATTTT.

This clonotype has a count of ten or more. The rearrangement links TRBV20-1 to TRBJ2-7, with 7 positions matching TRBD2. The ends lost 3 bases at V and 0 bases at J; junction bases unmatched: 8. Germline V gives CDR1 DFQATT, CDR2 SNEGSKA (reference sequence). The CDR3 sequence is 15 residues long. The CDR3 loop is CSARAGVPPSYEQYF. For the CDR3, the DNA is TGCAGTGCTAGGGCGGGAGTTCCCCCCTCCTACGAGCAGTACTTC.

There are a few counts of this clonotype. CDR3 sequence: CAISEKTPLGSGTSYNEQFF. The CDR3 DNA follows: TGTGCCATCAGTGAGAAGACTCCTTTGGGTAGCGGGACGTCCTACAATGAGCAGTTCTTC. The V call is TRBV10-3, the J call TRBJ2-1; TRBD2 agrees at 8 bases. This CDR3 is 20 amino acids long. Germline CDR1 and CDR2: ENHRY and SYGVKD. The trim removed 2 bases at V and 1 base at J, leaving 16 bases unmatched.

V and J are TRBV2 and TRBJ2-3; possibly TRBD2 for D (6 bases). V was cut by 6 bases and J by 3 bases, with 16 bases left in between. Germline CDR1 is SNHLY and CDR2 is FYNNEI. This CDR3 has 15 amino acids. Written as DNA, the CDR3 is TGTGCCAGCAGGGCCAAGACTAGGTTTACAGATACGCAGTATTTT. It specifies CASRAKTRFTDTQYF.

This clonotype has at least ten counts. This chain links TRBV7-8 with TRBJ2-1, with TRBD2 matching over 11 bases. CDR1 SGHVS and CDR2 FQNEAQ come from the germline V gene. Trimming took 3 bases from V and 8 from J; bases not matched to a gene: 9. CDR3 size: 16 residues. CDR3 DNA: TGTGCCAGCAGCTTTTCCCGACTAGCGGGGCGACATGAGCAGTTCTTC. Protein product: CASSFSRLAGRHEQFF.